Shown below are 9 T cell receptor beta chains from a single sample sequenced in a study of cytomegalovirus exposure and HLA in healthy donors. The study ran its PCR with 60 Vbeta and 13 Jbeta primers. Some clones are missing from TCRdb's copy, which holds only in-frame ones; the method was immunoSEQ multiplex PCR. The profile covers 97,000 or so clones, with roughly 81% appearing a single time and about 1.5% taken by the ten largest. The source material was PBMCs. Every receptor here comes from a man in his forties or fifties in good health and CMV-seronegative.

V usage is TRBV7-6 and J usage is TRBJ2-5; 12 nucleotides line up with TRBD1. Germline CDR1 is SGHVS and CDR2 is FNYEAQ. The CDR3 spans 16 residues. Trimming took 5 bases from V and 5 from J; bases not matched to a gene: 9. The CDR3 loop reads CASSPRGQGARETQYF. The CDR3 DNA reads as TGTGCCAGCAGCCCCAGGGGACAGGGGGCGCGTGAGACCCAGTACTTC.

The V gene is TRBV19, the J gene TRBJ1-2, with 10 nucleotides matching TRBD1. Germline assignment: CDR1 LNHDA and CDR2 SQIVND (reference sequence). CDR3 length equals 14 residues. Unmatched junction bases numbered 3, after V lost 6 bases and J lost 2 bases. The CDR3 sequence is CASSRQGANYGYTF. CDR3 DNA: TGTGCCAGTAGCCGACAGGGGGCGAACTATGGCTACACCTTC.

CDR3 DNA sequence: TGTGCCAGTAGCATCTACAGGGACACCGGGGAGCTGTTTTTT. This encodes CASSIYRDTGELFF. The chain is built from TRBV19 and TRBJ2-2; D might be TRBD1 (6 bases). This CDR3 is 14 amino acids long. Germline CDR1 is LNHDA and CDR2 is SQIVND (reference sequence). The germline V and J ends were trimmed by 6 bases and 3 bases, with 11 bases remaining between them.

The V and J genes are TRBV30 and TRBJ1-3, with TRBD1 as a possible D gene (5 bases). V shed 3 bases and J shed 2 bases, with 11 bases lying between them. Germline V lookup: CDR1 GTSNPN, CDR2 SVGIG (reference sequence). The CDR3 consists of 14 residues. Here the CDR3 DNA reads TGTGCCTGGAGGATACAGGCTCCTGGAAACACCATATATTTT. This encodes CAWRIQAPGNTIYF.

The rearrangement joins TRBV2 to TRBJ2-2; TRBD1 might be the D (5 bases). In germline, CDR1 is SNHLY, CDR2 FYNNEI. The V gene lost 7 bases and the J gene lost 7 bases, with 16 bases spanning the gap. The CDR3 length is 14 residues. The CDR3 here is CASTLQGVSGELFF. CDR3 nucleotide sequence: TGTGCCAGCACCCTCCAGGGTGTGAGCGGGGAGCTGTTTTTT.

CDR3 loop: CASSTWTGRWEQYF. The CDR3 DNA follows: TGTGCCAGCAGCACATGGACAGGGCGGTGGGAGCAGTACTTC. The rearrangement joins TRBV7-9 to TRBJ2-7; 8 bases line up with TRBD1. Germline-derived CDR1 and CDR2 are SEHNR and FQNEAQ (reference sequence). Unmatched junction bases numbered 10, after V lost 5 bases and J lost 7 bases. CDR3 length: 14 residues. Variable domain in full (rest from reference TRBV7-9 and TRBJ2-7): DTGVSQNPRHKITKRGQNVTFRCDPISEHNRLYWYRQTLGQGPEFLTYFQNEAQLEKSRLLSDRFSAERPKGSFSTLEIQRTEQGDSAMYLCASSTWTGRWEQYFGPGTRLTVT.

In this sample, this clone turned up a few times. This rearrangement joins TRBV28 to TRBJ2-2, with 9 bases identical to TRBD1. This CDR3 is built from 15 residues. Germline trimming cut 6 bases from V and 8 bases from J; bases unmatched to any gene: 10. Germline loops: CDR1 MDHEN, CDR2 SYDVKM. CDR3 residues: CASSPWTGDGGELFF. The CDR3 DNA reads TGTGCCAGCAGCCCATGGACAGGGGATGGTGGGGAGCTGTTTTTT.

This clone was counted between two and nine times. This sequence joins TRBV5-6 and TRBJ1-1, with D unclear. This CDR3 has 13 residues. Looked up from germline, CDR1 is SGHDT and CDR2 is YYEEEE. V dropped 0 bases and J dropped 6 bases, with 9 bases sitting between them. CDR3: CASSLVRESEAFF. The CDR3 DNA reads TGTGCCAGCAGCTTGGTGAGGGAATCTGAAGCTTTCTTT.

This clone occurred once. The chain combines TRBV6-6 with TRBJ1-5; unclear D gene. The CDR3 is made up of 14 amino acids. Trimming removed 6 bases from V and 1 base from J, with 10 bases in between. Germline V gives CDR1 MNHNY, CDR2 SVGAGI (reference sequence). For the CDR3, the DNA is TGTGCCAGCAGCCAGGCTTCGAGCAATCAGCCCCAGCATTTT. This translates into CASSQASSNQPQHF.